Listed below are T cell receptor beta chains from one sample, sequenced in a study of long-term antiretroviral therapy in people with HIV. The method was immunoSEQ multiplex PCR; TCRdb's version includes in-frame clones alone and lacks a portion of them. The repertoire holds approximately 35,000 clones, 94% seen once, with 3.5% to 4.5% in the top ten. The sequenced sample was unsorted PBMCs, obtained 5 to 5.5 years after starting antiretroviral therapy. The receptors here all came from a woman in her fifties or sixties with HIV. The CDR3 runs from the conserved cysteine through the conserved F or W. The D gene is left open where the match is weak. Clone size is not always given. Where it is, it says once, few, many or a class for expanded clones.

NA	TRBV11-2	TRBJ2-5	NA	CASSLDTSQETQYF	TGTGCCAGCAGCTTAGATACCAGTCAAGAGACCCAGTACTTC
NA	TRBV2	TRBJ1-2	NA	CASSVRDLTPGGYTF	TGTGCCAGCAGTGTGCGGGACTTAACGCCGGGTGGCTACACCTTC
NA	TRBV7-2	TRBJ1-1	once	CASSLGRENTEAFF	TGTGCCAGCAGCTTAGGACGGGAGAACACTGAAGCTTTCTTT
NA	TRBV5-6	TRBJ2-1	NA	CASSLGSGASYNEQFF	TGTGCCAGCAGCTTGGGGAGCGGAGCTTCCTACAATGAGCAGTTCTTC
TRBD1	TRBV19	TRBJ1-6	NA	CASMNRGRETNSPLHF	TGTGCCAGTATGAACAGGGGGCGTGAAACTAACTCACCCCTCCACTTT
TRBD2	TRBV5-1	TRBJ2-1	NA	CASSLALAGVGEQFF	TGCGCCAGCAGCTTGGCCCTAGCGGGGGTTGGTGAGCAGTTCTTC
NA	TRBV10-3	TRBJ1-1	NA	CALLSAVVNTEAFF	TGTGCCCTTTTAAGTGCGGTGGTGAACACTGAAGCTTTCTTT
NA	TRBV19	TRBJ2-2	NA	CATTDTNTGELFF	TGTGCCACCACTGATACGAACACCGGGGAGCTGTTTTTT
NA	TRBV7-2	TRBJ1-5	NA	CASSLTVNSNQPQHF	TGTGCCAGCAGCTTGACAGTTAATAGCAATCAGCCCCAGCATTTT
TRBD1	TRBV11-2	TRBJ2-5	NA	CASSLFPQGVKEKETQYF	TGTGCCAGCAGCTTATTCCCACAGGGGGTTAAGGAAAAAGAGACCCAGTACTTC
NA	TRBV5-6	TRBJ1-6	once	CASSSGTGAGAPLHF	TGTGCCAGCAGCTCCGGGACGGGAGCTGGGGCACCCCTCCACTTT
NA	TRBV4-3	TRBJ2-1	once	CASSQDGRDTNEQFF	TGCGCCAGCAGCCAAGATGGGCGGGATACCAATGAGCAGTTCTTC
TRBD1	TRBV5-1	TRBJ2-1	NA	CASSSDRVDEQFF	TGCGCCAGCAGCTCGGACAGGGTAGATGAGCAGTTCTTC
TRBD1	TRBV14	TRBJ1-6	NA	CASRLTGIYNSPLHF	TGTGCCAGCAGACTGACAGGGATCTATAATTCACCCCTCCACTTT
NA	TRBV20-1	TRBJ2-7	NA	CIASNEQYF	TGCATCGCTTCTAACGAGCAGTACTTC
TRBD2	TRBV6-5	TRBJ2-1	NA	CASSYLLAGGLNEQFF	TGTGCCAGCAGTTATTTACTAGCGGGGGGGCTTAATGAGCAGTTCTTC
NA	TRBV6-1	TRBJ2-3	NA	CASSASTDTQYF	TGTGCCAGCTCGGCTAGCACAGATACGCAGTATTTT
TRBD1	TRBV7-2	TRBJ1-2	NA	CASSLDRGDGYTF	TGTGCCAGCAGCTTAGACAGGGGAGATGGCTACACCTTC
NA	TRBV5-1	TRBJ2-3	NA	CASSFENTWKVDTQYF	TGCGCCAGCAGCTTCGAGAACACCTGGAAGGTAGATACGCAGTATTTT
NA	TRBV11-3	TRBJ2-3	NA	CASSSQGPTDTQYF	TGTGCCAGCAGCTCTCAAGGACCCACAGATACGCAGTATTTT
NA	TRBV27	TRBJ2-2	NA	CASRLPIRDGELFF	TGTGCCAGCAGGCTCCCTATCAGGGACGGGGAGCTGTTTTTT
TRBD1	TRBV6-6	TRBJ1-5	NA	CASSPGGRGNNQPQHF	TGTGCCAGCAGTCCAGGGGGGAGGGGAAACAATCAGCCCCAGCATTTT
TRBD1	TRBV6-6	TRBJ2-3	NA	CASGRGLPTDTQYF	TGTGCCAGCGGCAGGGGGCTACCCACAGATACGCAGTATTTT